The text below deals with one T cell receptor beta chain. It lacks a known antigen. There are no base qualities to consult, and no much larger clone falls within one base. This sample's time point label indicates: newly diagnosed GD, antithyroid drugs for less than 3 months. RNA was extracted from PBMCs in TRIzol for both TCR sequencing and RNA sequencing. The diagnosis of Graves' disease was made according to American Thyroid Association guidelines. Patients for the study were recruited at an endocrinology department in Xi'an, China. Each patient gave approximately 9.7 milliliters of peripheral blood, collected in an EDTA anticoagulant tube. Ficoll Paque Plus density gradient separation was used to isolate PBMCs, and no further T cell sorting was performed. An Agilent 2100 Bioanalyzer and agarose gel were used to check RNA quality, and a NanoDrop 2000 was used to measure RNA concentration. This record belongs to a study of regulatory T cells in long-lasting Graves disease (dated by TCRdb to the early 2020s). General notes on the study: Patients with newly diagnosed Graves' disease had been on antithyroid drugs for under 3 months. TCR sequencing covered some 13 persistent and 20 or so newly diagnosed Graves' disease patients, some 33 samples in total. Patients with persistent Graves' disease were compared with patients with newly diagnosed Graves' disease using TCR sequencing and RNA sequencing of peripheral blood. The study was conducted in China and was registered as a clinical trial.

The library was made by multiplex PCR. The instrument was an Illumina HiSeq 4000. TCR beta libraries were built with iRepertoire HTBI primers and Arm-PCR amplification of CDR3 regions. PCR products were gel purified before sequencing. The published analysis was carried out like this. Gene usage analysis of CDR3 amino acid clonotypes relied on the 60 to 65 TRBV and around 13 TRBJ segments identified across samples. Filtered high-quality paired reads were merged into contigs using COPE and FqMerger. BLAST was used to align contigs to IMGT TRBV, TRBD and TRBJ reference genes, and CDR3 was defined according to IMGT. Any clonotype with a frequency above 0.1% was classified as a highly expanded clone. Shannon entropy served as the measure of repertoire diversity, while the Gini coefficient captured V-J evenness. A clonotype was considered public if more than one individual shared it. Through fastp at Q25 and MiXCR, TCRdb rebuilt clones from the public reads, retaining in-frame beta chains. Each CDR3 protein gets just one entry, which takes the most common genes and DNA from the rows behind it. TCRdb, rather than the study authors, made the V and J calls. The sample table contains about 450,000 distinct CDR3 sequences; only one count was recorded for 16% of them. 9.5% to 12% of the sample belongs to the ten largest clones.

Paper-wide results and their limitations: Persistent disease showed preferential use of TRBV28, TRBJ1-2 and TRBJ2-5, whereas newly diagnosed disease favored TRBV20-1 and TRBJ2-1. Only the TCR beta chain was sequenced and analyzed. Peripheral blood alone was examined, since thyroid tissue, which constituted the primary lesion, could not be accessed. Persistent patients shared more public clonotypes among themselves (around 2,500) than newly diagnosed patients did (about 1,000). Compared with newly diagnosed patients, patients with persistent Graves' disease had lower TCR Shannon entropy and fewer highly expanded clones, which suggests clonal expansion. The authors acknowledged the small sample size as a limitation that may reduce accuracy.

Including the terminal cysteine and phenylalanine, the CDR3 comprises 15 residues. Of the read, only the CDR3 DNA is kept; its 45 bases are in frame from base 1. CDR1 and CDR2, per the germline V gene, are KGHSH and LQKENI. V has 1 base trimmed and J has 6 bases trimmed; junction bases matching no gene number 4. This same sample was also taken into another study, of T cells in Graves' hyperthyroidism and ophthalmopathy. The second publication reports: Stable Graves' hyperthyroidism was defined as no progression to ophthalmopathy during 18 months of follow-up. Hyperthyroidism patients were aged 18 to 65 years and newly diagnosed, with disease duration of less than 2 months. Patients with uncontrolled infections, other autoimmune diseases, pregnancy or lactation were excluded. Diagnoses relied on clinical symptoms, serum thyroxine and TRAb, thyroid ultrasound and orbital computed tomography. For the first round of RT-PCR on the TCR CDR3, the HTBI primer set was used together with the Qiagen OneStep RT-PCR kit. Blood samples also contained most of the expanded thyroid clonotypes (frequency above 0.001), which suggests that blood repertoires may reflect thyroid immune responses. A model built on a 13 V-J signature distinguished ophthalmopathy from stable hyperthyroidism, reaching 87.88% sensitivity and around 81% specificity in cross-validation and 80%/75% in testing. In validation, progression to ophthalmopathy was predicted by the model with 70.59% sensitivity and 72.22% specificity, a median of about 6.8 months before onset. A discovery cohort of about a hundred patients, about 43 with Graves' ophthalmopathy and under 60 with stable Graves' hyperthyroidism, was used to find distinguishing TCR V-J signatures. Prospective prediction of ophthalmopathy was tested in an independent validation cohort consisting of 18 hyperthyroidism patients and around 17 patients who later progressed to ophthalmopathy. For training and testing, the approximately 97 patients in the discovery cohort were randomly divided in a 7:3 ratio. In addition, the study compared T-cell repertoires in thyroid tissue and in blood from roughly 6 Graves' hyperthyroidism patients. After sampling, hyperthyroidism patients received methimazole starting at 30 mg daily, and ophthalmopathy patients received high-dose intravenous methylprednisolone. Libraries were constructed in a second round of multiplex PCR, after which size selection and purification were carried out. Paired-end sequencing of the libraries was performed with 100 bp reads on an Illumina HiSeq2000. SOAPnuke was used to process the raw data, throwing out any read that contained adapters or uncalled bases, had a mean Phred below 15, or lacked an exact constant-primer or identifier match. COPE v1.2.5 was used to merge high-quality paired reads, and clonotypes were defined as unique nucleotide sequences. Clonotypes were aligned to IMGT TRBV, TRBD and TRBJ reference segments using MiTCR v1.1. The analysis included only V-J combinations with a frequency above 0.0001, which together covered 99% to 99.2% of the repertoires. The TCS score was defined as the ratio of F50 (clonal expansion) to E x V (chaos), calculated using BLOSUM62-based TCRdist between CDR3 peptides within each V-J. Welch's t-statistics and random forest reduced 514 V-J features to 13, which were used in a naive Bayes classifier (R e1071). Sample size was not statistically predetermined, and investigators were not blinded to group allocation. According to the paper, TCR Vbeta CDR3 sequencing was carried out on more than 120 peripheral blood samples, which came from about 45 ophthalmopathy, about 75 hyperthyroidism and approximately 17 progressor patients.

The receptor comes from a woman in her twenties or thirties with Graves disease. Donor details come from another sample of the same person, matched by shared clones. The specimen comprised peripheral blood mononuclear cells (PBMCs), sampled at new diagnosis, from a patient treated with antithyroid drugs. Recombination connected TRBV18 to TRBJ2-7; a stretch of 12 junction bases matches TRBD2. The nucleotides are TGTGCCAGCTCACCACAACTAGCGGGAGGAGGCGAGCAGTACTTC. Its protein reads: CASSPQLAGGGEQYF. The entire variable domain, with the stretches around the CDR3 drawn from the reference TRBV18 and TRBJ2-7 proteins, is NAGVMQNPRHLVRRRGQEARLRCSPMKGHSHVYWYRQLPEEGLKFMVYLQKENIIDESGMPKERFSAEFPKEGPSILRIQQVVRGDSAAYFCASSPQLAGGGEQYFGPGTRLTVT.